This T cell receptor beta chain was retrieved from a study of immune cell composition in non-small cell lung cancer. Data came from immunoSEQ multiplex PCR; TCRdb stores just in-frame clones and leaves some out. The sample records a few thousand clones, about 80% being singletons. This CDR3 region has 15 residues. The V segment lost 2 bases and the J segment 0 bases; nucleotides outside the gene matches: 2. The V gene's germline CDR1 is SGHNT and CDR2 YYREEE (reference sequence). Notes on the study in general: Approximately 73% of squamous and 25% to 35% of adenocarcinoma cases had tumour-associated clones >0.5%.

As regards this clone: Its cognate antigen is unknown.

The normal lung sample lay at least 3 cm, and maximally far, from the tumour. The specimen sequenced was non-adjacent lung tissue. V and J are TRBV5-4 and TRBJ1-3; 7 bases are shared with TRBD1. The sequence came from a human donor with non-small cell lung cancer. The DNA for the CDR3 is TGTGCCAGCAGCTTAGGACAGGCCTCTGGAAACACCATATATTTT. Translation: CASSLGQASGNTIYF.